One and the same sample provided the 3 T cell receptor beta chains below, sequenced in a study of blood T cell repertoires in COVID-19. Clones were sequenced by immunoSEQ multiplex PCR, and TCRdb holds only the in-frame ones, with some missing. The table shows under 250,000 clones, with roughly nine tenths occurring only once. Material for sequencing was peripheral blood. Source of these receptors: a man aged 55 to 70 who had recovered from COVID-19.

This chain links TRBV5-1 with TRBJ1-4, with D uncertain. Germline V gene lookup returns CDR1 SGHRS and CDR2 YFSETQ. CDR3 length equals 15 residues. V lost 1 base, J lost 0 bases, and 7 bases lay in between. The CDR3: CASSLYGATNEKLFF. CDR3 nucleotide sequence: TGCGCCAGCAGCTTGTACGGGGCAACTAATGAAAAACTGTTTTTT.

This clone has just one count. The chain couples TRBV5-1 to TRBJ2-1; TRBD2 agrees at 11 bases. The V gene's germline CDR1 is SGHRS and CDR2 YFSETQ. V was clipped by 2 bases and J by 9 bases; unmatched bases: 13. This CDR3 comprises 17 residues. Here the CDR3 DNA reads TGCGCCAGCAGCTTTGTAGCGGGAGGGCCTGGGGGGTCTGAGCAGTTCTTC. Translated, it gives CASSFVAGGPGGSEQFF.

V gene TRBV7-9 combines with J gene TRBJ1-5; no clear D gene. Trimming left V 1 base short and J 2 bases short, with 9 bases between. The length of the CDR3 is 15 residues. Germline V gives CDR1 SEHNR, CDR2 FQNEAQ (reference sequence). CDR3 nucleotides: TGTGCCAGCAGCTTAGGAGGGCCGGGCAATCAGCCCCAGCATTTT. This sequence encodes CASSLGGPGNQPQHF.